The 3 T cell receptor beta chains reported below all come from one sample, sequenced in a study of OX40 agonist ivuxolimab in advanced cancers. TCRdb keeps only in-frame clones here, not all; method: immunoSEQ multiplex PCR. The sample lists tens of thousands of clones, about 90% seen once, with approximately 5% in the top ten. The sample was CD4+ or CD8+ T cells sorted from blood, taken in a trial of the OX40 agonist ivuxolimab. These receptors all come from an adult with an advanced solid tumor such as melanoma, head and neck, liver or kidney cancer.

The chain has TRBV10-3 and TRBJ2-7, with no clear D. Trimming removed 3 bases at V and 7 bases at J, with 16 bases between. The germline gives CDR1 ENHRY, CDR2 SYGVKD. This CDR3 has 14 amino acids. The CDR3 is CAISEGNSLLEQYF. CDR3 DNA sequence: TGTGCCATCAGTGAAGGGAACTCCCTGTTAGAGCAGTACTTC.

This chain links TRBV19 with TRBJ1-2, with 9 bases fitting TRBD1. Germline V gives CDR1 LNHDA, CDR2 SQIVND (reference sequence). The J segment lost 4 bases and the V segment lost 6 bases, leaving 3 bases of the junction unmatched. The CDR3 has 13 amino acids. In DNA, the CDR3 is TGTGCCAGTAGACGGACAGGGGCCTATGGCTACACCTTC. Its translation is CASRRTGAYGYTF.

The chain joins TRBV10-1 to TRBJ2-1, with 7 nucleotides matching TRBD2. Trimming removed 4 bases from V and 0 bases from J; junction bases left unmatched: 15. Looked up from germline, CDR1 is WNHNN and CDR2 is SYGVQD (reference sequence). This CDR3 contains 19 residues. The CDR3 nucleotides are TGCGCCAGCAGTGCCGTCCAGGCTAGCGGTGAGAGCTCCTACAATGAGCAGTTCTTC. The encoded protein is CASSAVQASGESSYNEQFF.